This TCR beta chain was profiled in a study of blood T cell repertoires in COVID-19. Study background: Donors in the United States, Italy and Spain gave samples during acute or convalescent COVID-19. T cells, B-cell-depleted T cells, or PBMCs provided the cDNA or gDNA that served as material.

Original data processing: By means of reference gene primer amplification, nucleated cell counts were estimated. Sequencing used immunoSEQ multiplex PCR; TCRdb keeps in-frame clones, though not all of them. That table gives V, J and clone size, and the DNA gave D and trimming. The sample includes fewer than 450,000 clones, 80% to 90% of them seen just once. Seattle's enrolled individuals joined amid active infection and were then monitored longitudinally. This TCR came from a woman aged 50 to 60 with COVID-19, enrolled during active disease. Source material: peripheral blood.

The CDR3 sequence: CASSLWAGGLYNEQFF. The CDR3 bases are TGTGCCAGCAGTTTATGGGCGGGAGGGCTGTACAATGAGCAGTTCTTC. The chain joins TRBV27 to TRBJ2-1; 9 nucleotides agree with TRBD2. Germline V gene sequence: CDR1 MNHEY, CDR2 SMNVEV (reference sequence). The CDR3 length is 16 residues. Germline trimming cut 1 base from V and 4 bases from J; bases unmatched to any gene: 5.